This T cell receptor (beta chain) was identified in a study of blood T cell repertoires in COVID-19 (dated by TCRdb to 2018 to 2020). Regarding the complete study: Samples from collaborators originated in the United States, Italy and Spain and spanned both the acute and convalescent phases of COVID-19. The material from the prospective study consisted of cDNA or gDNA derived from T cells, B-cell-depleted T cells, or PBMCs. Subjects who had been exposed to COVID-19, were actively infected with it, or had recovered from it provided the deeply sampled blood TCRbeta repertoires that made up the dataset. A freely available public database, intended as a resource for researchers studying the immune response to SARS-CoV-2, is where the repertoires were released. Samples came from the ongoing ImmuneRACE study (first 160 participants) plus 1,254 subjects from 6 global collaborators. A de-identified subject ID, COVID-19 status, age in years and sex were almost always included in the sample metadata. Where available, HLA class I and class II types were taken from metadata supplied by the sample provider and were not determined by assay-based typing. Study-wide conclusions, independent of this receptor: The quantity of clinical and demographic metadata differed by source and by participant and was supplied without curation.

The germline V gene encodes CDR1 SGHRS and CDR2 YFSETQ. Inclusive of the bounding cysteine and phenylalanine, the CDR3 is 14 residues long. The retained sequence is limited to the CDR3, 42 bases, with the frame set at the first base. V loses 6 bases at its end and J loses 0 bases; junction bases beyond the gene matches: 3. The immunoSEQ Assay, a bias-controlled multiplex PCR, was used to amplify TCRbeta CDR3 regions from genomic DNA. The source study handled its data this way. Within the assay, amplification of reference gene primers was used to estimate how many nucleated cells each sample contained. To quantify the absolute abundance of each unique TCRbeta CDR3 rearrangement, sequence reads were collapsed and filtered. Productive Simpson clonality was computed per sample as the square root of Simpson's diversity index over productive rearrangements. Not all clones reach the TCRdb copy of this immuneACCESS table, which keeps in-frame sequences only. Checked studies attribute under half of the gap to unresolved V genes and leave the rest unexplained. V, J and clone size reflect that table, while D and trimming were determined from the DNA. For this sample there are a few hundred thousand clones; 70% to 90% appear just once. The ten largest account for 1.3% to 1.5% of the sample.

Whole blood was collected in K2EDTA tubes by collaborating institutions according to the institutions' own protocols. For TCRbeta analysis, collaborators shipped samples as frozen whole blood, isolated PBMCs, or DNA extracted from either of those sample types. Remarks on this clone: Its cognate antigen has yet to be identified. Base quality data are lacking; no much larger clone is found one base away.

The clonotype comes from an older man with acute or convalescent COVID-19. The chain uses TRBV5-1 and TRBJ2-7; 10 central nucleotides agree with TRBD1. Sequenced input: peripheral blood. The DNA sequence reads TGCGCCAGCAAGGGACAGGGGAGCTCCTACGAGCAGTACTTC. Translated, it reads CASKGQGSSYEQYF.